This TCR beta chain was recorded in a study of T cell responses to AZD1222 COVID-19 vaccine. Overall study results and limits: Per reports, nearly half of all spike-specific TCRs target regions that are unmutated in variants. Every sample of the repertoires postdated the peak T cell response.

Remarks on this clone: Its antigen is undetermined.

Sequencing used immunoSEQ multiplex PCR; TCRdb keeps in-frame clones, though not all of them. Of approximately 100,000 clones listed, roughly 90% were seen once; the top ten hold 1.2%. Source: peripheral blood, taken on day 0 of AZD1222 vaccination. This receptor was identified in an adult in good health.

The CDR3 DNA follows: TGTGCCAGCAGTTTTCGCCCGGGGCTCTACGAGCAGTACTTC. Translation: CASSFRPGLYEQYF. The chain is built from TRBV27 and TRBJ2-7; perhaps D is TRBD1 or TRBD2 (5 bases each). Germline-derived CDR1 and CDR2 are MNHEY and SMNVEV (reference sequence). The CDR3 runs to 14 residues. Trimming removed 3 bases from V and 3 bases from J, with 12 bases in between.